A selection of T cell receptor beta chains follows, all from one sample in a study of beta chain features in type 1 diabetes. The table came from immunoSEQ multiplex PCR; TCRdb's copy has only in-frame clones and leaves some out. This table has about 160,000 clones, approximately 9% appearing once. The sample consisted of central memory CD4+ T cells from blood. Every receptor here comes from a young woman with type 1 diabetes. CDR3s include the opening cysteine and the closing phenylalanine or tryptophan. The order of the fields is V gene, clone size, CDR3 length, D gene, J gene, CDR3 DNA, CDR3 protein. The D gene is left open where the match is weak. Rows may omit the clone size; those that give it use once, few, many or a size class.

TRBV6-1	.	15	TRBD1	TRBJ1-2	TGTGCCAGCAGTGATACGGGACAGGGGTACTATGGCTACACCTTC	CASSDTGQGYYGYTF
TRBV4-1	.	14	TRBD1	TRBJ2-7	TGCGCCAGCAGCCAAGAGAGGGGGCCATACGAGCAGTACTTC	CASSQERGPYEQYF
TRBV19	few	14	.	TRBJ2-7	TGTGCCAGTAGTATAGCTCTAGGCCCCTACGAGCAGTACTTC	CASSIALGPYEQYF
TRBV6-1	.	14	TRBD1	TRBJ2-7	TGTGCCAGCAGTGAGAGGGGGCTCATCTACGAGCAGTACTTC	CASSERGLIYEQYF
TRBV7-2	few	16	.	TRBJ2-7	TGTGCCAGCAGCTTAGTTATTGCTAGCGCAGGCTACGAGCAGTACTTC	CASSLVIASAGYEQYF
TRBV29-1	.	13	.	TRBJ1-1	TGCAGCGCCGGCGGGGGGTTGGGCACTGAAGCTTTCTTT	CSAGGGLGTEAFF
TRBV28	few	14	TRBD1	TRBJ1-1	TGTGCCAGCAGTTTAGGACAGGTGAACACTGAAGCTTTCTTT	CASSLGQVNTEAFF
TRBV7-2	few	15	TRBD2	TRBJ2-5	TGTGCCAGCAAATCCATGACGGGGGGGCCAGAGACCCAGTACTTC	CASKSMTGGPETQYF
TRBV6-5	few	13	.	TRBJ1-5	TGTGCCATCAGTGAGTCGGCGCAGGGGATGAGAGATTTT	CAISESAQGMRDF
TRBV19	.	15	.	TRBJ1-2	TGTGCCAGTAGCGGGGAATCGGTGGCTAACTATGGCTACACCTTC	CASSGESVANYGYTF
TRBV11-3	few	15	.	TRBJ2-5	TGTGCCAGCAGCCAGGGACGGGGGATGCAAGAGACCCAGTACTTC	CASSQGRGMQETQYF
TRBV5-4	few	15	.	TRBJ2-5	TGTGCCAGCAGCCCAAGATTAGCGGATCAAGAGACCCAGTACTTC	CASSPRLADQETQYF
TRBV7-8	few	15	.	TRBJ2-3	TGTGCCAGCAGCTTAGCGCAGTCAAACCAGGGGAGTCAGTATTTT	CASSLAQSNQGSQYF
TRBV5-6	.	13	.	TRBJ2-3	TGTGCCAGCAGCTTGGTCGGTACAGATACGCAGTATTTT	CASSLVGTDTQYF
TRBV7-2	.	16	TRBD1	TRBJ2-7	TGTGCCAGCAGCCCACTGGGAACAGGGGGCACGTACGAGCAGTACTTC	CASSPLGTGGTYEQYF
TRBV7-9	.	13	.	TRBJ2-1	TGTGCCATCCCACGCGGAGGAGCCAATGAGCAGTTCTTC	CAIPRGGANEQFF
TRBV28	few	15	TRBD2	TRBJ2-7	TGTGCCAGCAGTTTATCCAATAGCGGGACGGGGGAGCAGTACTTC	CASSLSNSGTGEQYF
TRBV18	few	15	.	TRBJ2-1	TGTGCCAGCTCACGACCGGGACTTTCATACAATGAGCAGTTCTTC	CASSRPGLSYNEQFF